These T cell receptor beta chains were read from a single sample in a study of cytomegalovirus exposure and HLA in healthy donors. Sequencing was performed with immunoSEQ multiplex PCR; in TCRdb, only in-frame clones are kept and a portion is missing. This sample carries 250,000 to 350,000 clones, about nine tenths of them seen once, and the ten largest clones take less than 4%. Material for sequencing was PBMCs. The receptor set was obtained from a man aged 35 to 55 in good health and CMV-seropositive. The CDR3 runs from the conserved cysteine through the conserved F or W. A D gene is named only where the DNA matches it firmly. Clone size is stated in some rows and not others, as once, few, many or a class when expanded.

abundance: .
j_gene: TRBJ2-7
d_gene: TRBD1
v_gene: TRBV27
CDR3aa: CASSLSGQGDHEQYF
CDR3nt: TGTGCCAGCAGTTTATCAGGGCAGGGGGACCACGAGCAGTACTTC

abundance: .
j_gene: TRBJ2-7
d_gene: TRBD1
v_gene: TRBV4-1
CDR3aa: CASSQLGQGAQYF
CDR3nt: TGCGCCAGCAGCCAACTCGGACAGGGAGCCCAGTACTTC

abundance: .
j_gene: TRBJ2-7
d_gene: TRBD1
v_gene: TRBV28
CDR3aa: CASSLWNRGRYEQYF
CDR3nt: TGTGCCAGCAGTTTATGGAACAGGGGACGCTACGAGCAGTACTTC

abundance: once
j_gene: TRBJ2-1
d_gene: TRBD2
v_gene: TRBV9
CDR3aa: CASSVGRTSGYEQFF
CDR3nt: TGTGCCAGCAGCGTAGGACGGACTAGCGGATATGAGCAGTTCTTC

abundance: .
j_gene: TRBJ2-2
d_gene: .
v_gene: TRBV7-3
CDR3aa: CASSSGYTGELFF
CDR3nt: TGTGCCAGCAGCTCAGGGTATACCGGGGAGCTGTTTTTT

abundance: .
j_gene: TRBJ2-5
d_gene: .
v_gene: TRBV14
CDR3aa: CASSQQAYQNQETQYF
CDR3nt: TGTGCCAGCAGCCAGCAAGCGTATCAGAACCAAGAGACCCAGTACTTC

abundance: .
j_gene: TRBJ2-2
d_gene: TRBD1
v_gene: TRBV19
CDR3aa: CASSTSGTGFDGELFF
CDR3nt: TGTGCCAGTAGTACCTCCGGGACAGGGTTTGACGGGGAGCTGTTTTTT

abundance: .
j_gene: TRBJ2-7
d_gene: TRBD1
v_gene: TRBV6-5
CDR3aa: CASASRQGNFDEQYF
CDR3nt: TGTGCCAGCGCCTCCCGACAGGGAAATTTCGACGAGCAGTACTTC

abundance: few
j_gene: TRBJ1-1
d_gene: .
v_gene: TRBV6-1
CDR3aa: CASSEANRVNTEAFF
CDR3nt: TGTGCCAGCAGTGAAGCGAACAGGGTGAACACTGAAGCTTTCTTT

abundance: .
j_gene: TRBJ1-1
d_gene: .
v_gene: TRBV27
CDR3aa: CASSFPGVSKTEAFF
CDR3nt: TGTGCCAGCAGTTTCCCGGGGGTATCCAAAACTGAAGCTTTCTTT

abundance: .
j_gene: TRBJ1-3
d_gene: .
v_gene: TRBV19
CDR3aa: CASTGNTIYF
CDR3nt: TGTGCCAGTACGGGAAACACCATATATTTT

abundance: .
j_gene: TRBJ2-1
d_gene: .
v_gene: TRBV4-3
CDR3aa: CASSPGHYNEQFF
CDR3nt: TGCGCCAGCAGCCCCGGACACTACAATGAGCAGTTCTTC

abundance: .
j_gene: TRBJ2-7
d_gene: TRBD2
v_gene: TRBV7-9
CDR3aa: CANQREEYYEQYF
CDR3nt: TGTGCCAACCAGCGGGAGGAGTACTACGAGCAGTACTTC

abundance: .
j_gene: TRBJ2-1
d_gene: .
v_gene: TRBV29-1
CDR3aa: CSVESRLLNEQFF
CDR3nt: TGCAGCGTTGAGTCCAGGCTACTCAATGAGCAGTTCTTC

abundance: .
j_gene: TRBJ2-7
d_gene: TRBD1
v_gene: TRBV2
CDR3aa: CASRGDSRSYEQYF
CDR3nt: TGTGCCAGCAGGGGGGACAGTCGCTCCTACGAGCAGTACTTC

abundance: .
j_gene: TRBJ2-1
d_gene: TRBD2
v_gene: TRBV28
CDR3aa: CASRKTSGRSGEQFF
CDR3nt: TGTGCCAGCAGAAAGACTAGCGGACGGAGCGGTGAGCAGTTCTTC

abundance: once
j_gene: TRBJ2-3
d_gene: .
v_gene: TRBV7-9
CDR3aa: CASSSGSAADTQYF
CDR3nt: TGTGCCAGCAGCTCCGGATCAGCGGCAGATACGCAGTATTTT

abundance: .
j_gene: TRBJ2-7
d_gene: .
v_gene: TRBV19
CDR3aa: CASSITTNYEQYF
CDR3nt: TGTGCCAGTAGTATAACTACGAACTACGAGCAGTACTTC

abundance: .
j_gene: TRBJ2-1
d_gene: TRBD2
v_gene: TRBV5-4
CDR3aa: CASSAGLAWSYNEQFF
CDR3nt: TGTGCCAGCAGCGCCGGACTAGCATGGTCCTACAATGAGCAGTTCTTC

abundance: .
j_gene: TRBJ1-1
d_gene: TRBD1
v_gene: TRBV7-8
CDR3aa: CASSLAVQGDHLSWEAFF
CDR3nt: TGTGCCAGCAGCTTAGCGGTGCAGGGGGATCATCTAAGTTGGGAAGCTTTCTTT

abundance: .
j_gene: TRBJ2-1
d_gene: .
v_gene: TRBV11-2
CDR3aa: CASSLYSNEQFF
CDR3nt: TGTGCCAGCAGCCTCTACTCTAATGAGCAGTTCTTC

abundance: .
j_gene: TRBJ2-5
d_gene: TRBD2
v_gene: TRBV28
CDR3aa: CASSIRLAGIQTQYF
CDR3nt: TGTGCCAGCAGTATCCGTCTAGCGGGAATACAGACCCAGTACTTC

abundance: .
j_gene: TRBJ2-1
d_gene: .
v_gene: TRBV6-4
CDR3aa: CASSDNTGVNEQFF
CDR3nt: TGTGCCAGCAGTGACAATACGGGAGTTAATGAGCAGTTCTTC

abundance: .
j_gene: TRBJ2-7
d_gene: TRBD2
v_gene: TRBV28
CDR3aa: CANRLAGTYEQYF
CDR3nt: TGTGCCAATAGACTAGCGGGGACCTACGAGCAGTACTTC

abundance: .
j_gene: TRBJ2-1
d_gene: .
v_gene: TRBV29-1
CDR3aa: CSYNIGTAGGEQFF
CDR3nt: TGCAGCTATAATATTGGGACAGCGGGCGGTGAGCAGTTCTTC

abundance: .
j_gene: TRBJ1-4
d_gene: TRBD1
v_gene: TRBV15
CDR3aa: CATSRDREYEKLFF
CDR3nt: TGTGCCACCAGCAGGGACAGGGAGTATGAAAAACTGTTTTTT

abundance: .
j_gene: TRBJ1-5
d_gene: .
v_gene: TRBV7-2
CDR3aa: CASSLGGQPQHF
CDR3nt: TGTGCCAGCAGCTTAGGGGGCCAGCCCCAGCATTTT

abundance: .
j_gene: TRBJ2-6
d_gene: .
v_gene: TRBV6-5
CDR3aa: CASRPGRSGANVLTF
CDR3nt: TGTGCCAGCAGACCCGGTCGCTCTGGGGCCAACGTCCTGACTTTC

abundance: once
j_gene: TRBJ1-2
d_gene: .
v_gene: TRBV7-3
CDR3aa: CASSSTAVYGYTF
CDR3nt: TGTGCCAGCAGCTCAACCGCGGTTTATGGCTACACCTTC

abundance: .
j_gene: TRBJ2-7
d_gene: .
v_gene: TRBV4-1
CDR3aa: CASSLGSSLASYEQYF
CDR3nt: TGCGCCAGCAGTCTTGGCAGTAGTCTAGCGTCCTACGAGCAGTACTTC

abundance: .
j_gene: TRBJ2-2
d_gene: .
v_gene: TRBV18
CDR3aa: CASSPTTRNTGELFF
CDR3nt: TGTGCCAGCTCACCGACTACCAGGAACACCGGGGAGCTGTTTTTT

abundance: .
j_gene: TRBJ2-3
d_gene: TRBD2
v_gene: TRBV5-1
CDR3aa: CASSSSGRGPDTQYF
CDR3nt: TGCGCCAGCAGCTCAAGCGGGAGGGGTCCAGATACGCAGTATTTT

abundance: few
j_gene: TRBJ2-5
d_gene: TRBD2
v_gene: TRBV15
CDR3aa: CATSRPASGRGETQYF
CDR3nt: TGTGCCACCAGCAGGCCTGCTAGCGGGAGAGGGGAGACCCAGTACTTC

abundance: once
j_gene: TRBJ2-7
d_gene: .
v_gene: TRBV7-3
CDR3aa: CASSHGGAAYEQYF
CDR3nt: TGTGCCAGCAGCCACGGGGGAGCAGCCTACGAGCAGTACTTC

abundance: .
j_gene: TRBJ2-7
d_gene: .
v_gene: TRBV4-1
CDR3aa: CASSHPQGTYEQYF
CDR3nt: TGCGCCAGCAGCCACCCACAGGGTACCTACGAGCAGTACTTC

abundance: few
j_gene: TRBJ1-1
d_gene: .
v_gene: TRBV6-5
CDR3aa: CASSYSRQNTEAFF
CDR3nt: TGTGCCAGCAGTTACTCCCGACAGAACACTGAAGCTTTCTTT

abundance: .
j_gene: TRBJ2-3
d_gene: TRBD2
v_gene: TRBV7-3
CDR3aa: CASSLGVAGGPQDTQYF
CDR3nt: TGTGCCAGCAGCTTAGGTGTAGCGGGAGGGCCCCAGGATACGCAGTATTTT

abundance: .
j_gene: TRBJ2-3
d_gene: .
v_gene: TRBV28
CDR3aa: CASSPSKRVQGDTQYF
CDR3nt: TGTGCCAGCAGTCCCAGTAAGCGAGTTCAGGGAGATACGCAGTATTTT

abundance: .
j_gene: TRBJ2-5
d_gene: .
v_gene: TRBV28
CDR3aa: CASSDNRVKTQYF
CDR3nt: TGTGCCAGCAGTGATAACAGGGTAAAGACCCAGTACTTC

abundance: .
j_gene: TRBJ2-7
d_gene: .
v_gene: TRBV30
CDR3aa: CAWSVQAGPYEQYF
CDR3nt: TGTGCCTGGAGTGTACAGGCAGGGCCCTACGAGCAGTACTTC

abundance: .
j_gene: TRBJ1-4
d_gene: TRBD1
v_gene: TRBV4-2
CDR3aa: CASSHGDRANEKLFF
CDR3nt: TGTGCCAGCAGCCACGGGGACAGGGCGAATGAAAAACTGTTTTTT

abundance: .
j_gene: TRBJ2-1
d_gene: TRBD2
v_gene: TRBV5-1
CDR3aa: CASSLGLAVSYNEQFF
CDR3nt: TGCGCCAGCAGCTTGGGACTAGCGGTCTCCTACAATGAGCAGTTCTTC

abundance: few
j_gene: TRBJ1-1
d_gene: TRBD1
v_gene: TRBV28
CDR3aa: CASGNPGTGVFAEAFF
CDR3nt: TGTGCCAGCGGTAACCCCGGGACAGGTGTGTTCGCTGAAGCTTTCTTT

abundance: .
j_gene: TRBJ2-1
d_gene: .
v_gene: TRBV27
CDR3aa: CASSFAGYNEQFF
CDR3nt: TGTGCCAGCAGTTTTGCGGGGTACAATGAGCAGTTCTTC

abundance: once
j_gene: TRBJ2-1
d_gene: TRBD2
v_gene: TRBV9
CDR3aa: CASSVEVGRASGVVSYNEQFF
CDR3nt: TGTGCCAGCAGCGTAGAGGTCGGGCGGGCTAGCGGGGTTGTCTCCTACAATGAGCAGTTCTTC

abundance: .
j_gene: TRBJ1-5
d_gene: .
v_gene: TRBV27
CDR3aa: CASREGVSNQPQHF
CDR3nt: TGTGCCAGCCGGGAGGGGGTAAGCAATCAGCCCCAGCATTTT

abundance: .
j_gene: TRBJ2-1
d_gene: TRBD1
v_gene: TRBV5-1
CDR3aa: CASSVPGQGAGSTYNEQFF
CDR3nt: TGCGCCAGCAGCGTACCGGGACAGGGGGCAGGTAGTACCTACAATGAGCAGTTCTTC

abundance: .
j_gene: TRBJ2-7
d_gene: TRBD1
v_gene: TRBV19
CDR3aa: CASSIRTGGYYEQYF
CDR3nt: TGTGCCAGTAGTATACGGACAGGGGGATACTACGAGCAGTACTTC

abundance: .
j_gene: TRBJ2-7
d_gene: TRBD1
v_gene: TRBV30
CDR3aa: CAWSDLEQGAYEQYF
CDR3nt: TGTGCCTGGAGTGACCTGGAACAGGGGGCCTACGAGCAGTACTTC

abundance: .
j_gene: TRBJ1-2
d_gene: .
v_gene: TRBV7-9
CDR3aa: CASSRVAGEGYTF
CDR3nt: TGTGCCAGCAGCCGTGTCGCAGGGGAAGGCTACACCTTC